Shown below are 24 T cell receptor beta chains from a single sample sequenced in a study of human T cells and chemical hapten exposure. Each CDR3 protein gets one entry after TCRdb re-called the RACE reads with MiXCR. The sample consists of roughly 380,000 distinct CDR3 sequences, 4.8% of them appearing once. Time point here: patch test 1, 2 weeks after DPC sensitization. Treatment specified: therapeutic diphenylcyclopropenone sensitization with weekly scalp DPC. The sequencing here drew on whole blood, taken in connection with sensitization to the hapten diphenylcyclopropenone (DPC). The receptors derive from a woman aged 45-65 years with alopecia areata. Some clones in this sample may be carry-over from other donors' samples.

This clonotype was observed many times. The V and J genes are TRBV10-3 and TRBJ2-2; 11 positions agree with TRBD2. Germline V gene sequence: CDR1 ENHRY, CDR2 SYGVKD. Trimming removed 6 bases from V and 6 bases from J; junction bases left unmatched: 6. CDR3 size: 15 residues. CDR3 in DNA: TGTGCCATCAGAACTAGCGGGAGTGAGTCCGGGGAGCTGTTTTTT. Amino acid sequence: CAIRTSGSESGELFF.

The chain links TRBV20-1 to TRBJ1-1, with D maybe TRBD1 (5 bases). The CDR3 is 13 amino acids. CDR1 is DFQATT and CDR2 is SNEGSKA in the germline V gene (reference sequence). V dropped 2 bases and J dropped 4 bases, with 11 bases sitting between them. CDR3 nucleotide sequence: TGCAGTGCTAGACGGTCCCAGGGCACTGAAGCTTTCTTT. Translation gives CSARRSQGTEAFF.

The chain joins TRBV11-2 to TRBJ2-7; D remains unclear. Trimming removed 7 bases at V and 0 bases at J, with 13 bases between. From germline, CDR1 is SGHAT and CDR2 FQNNGV. The CDR3 is made up of 14 amino acids. The chain's CDR3 is CASTSTWYSYEQYF. CDR3 nucleotides: TGTGCCAGCACCTCAACATGGTACTCCTACGAGCAGTACTTC.

This clonotype was found a few times. The chain has TRBV18 and TRBJ2-7, with D maybe TRBD2 (6 bases). The CDR3 covers 14 residues. Germline V lookup: CDR1 KGHSH, CDR2 LQKENI. V lost 3 bases, J lost 3 bases, and 12 bases lay in between. The CDR3 nucleotides are TGTGCCAGCTCACCGAGCGGCGGGGACTACGAGCAGTACTTC. Translation gives CASSPSGGDYEQYF.

In its sample, this clonotype was seen many times. The CDR3 DNA reads as TGTGCCAGCAGCCGCGCTCAGGGCAATAATTCACCCCTCCACTTT. It yields the protein CASSRAQGNNSPLHF. The chain joins TRBV12-3 or TRBV12-4 to TRBJ1-6, with a possible D match to TRBD1 (5 bases). Trimming pared 6 bases from V and 5 bases from J, leaving 14 bases between. CDR3 length equals 15 residues.

This clonotype was detected only a few times. The genes are TRBV19 and TRBJ2-1, with unresolved D. V dropped 1 base and J dropped 10 bases, with 11 bases sitting between them. Germline-derived CDR1 and CDR2 are LNHDA and SQIVND (reference sequence). The CDR3 runs 13 residues. CDR3 in amino acids: CASSIGPYSEQFF. The DNA of the CDR3 is TGTGCCAGTAGTATAGGCCCGTACTCAGAGCAGTTCTTC.

The chain couples TRBV11-1 to TRBJ1-5; maybe TRBD1 (6 bases). The length of the CDR3 is 13 residues. From germline, CDR1 is SGHAT and CDR2 FQDESV (reference sequence). V was pared by 5 bases and J by 8 bases, with 13 bases between. The CDR3 coding sequence is TGTGCCAGCAGCCGCGACAGGTACAAGCCCCAGCATTTT. As protein: CASSRDRYKPQHF.

This clonotype was detected many times. This chain connects TRBV11-2 to TRBJ2-1, with D maybe TRBD2 (6 bases). CDR1 and CDR2 from the germline V gene are SGHAT and FQNNGV. V shed 2 bases and J shed 2 bases, with 13 bases lying between them. The CDR3 loop spans 16 amino acids. The CDR3 DNA reads TGTGCCAGCAGCTTAATGGGAGGAGGACCCTACAATGAGCAGTTCTTC. It is translated as CASSLMGGGPYNEQFF.

The chain couples TRBV3-1 to TRBJ2-3, with TRBD2 matching over 8 bases. V was pared by 3 bases and J by 4 bases, with 6 bases of the junction left unmatched. This CDR3 contains 15 residues. CDR1 and CDR2 (germline): LGHDT, YNNKEL (reference sequence). CDR3 sequence reads: CASSHLSGGPDTQYF. The CDR3 DNA sequence: TGTGCCAGCAGCCACTTATCGGGAGGGCCAGATACGCAGTATTTT.

This clonotype was detected many times. The rearrangement uses TRBV12-3 or TRBV12-4 and TRBJ2-7; TRBD1 aligns across 7 bases. The CDR3 spans 12 residues. Trimming removed 7 bases from V and 12 bases from J; junction bases left unmatched: 12. The CDR3 nucleotides read TGTGCCAGCACCTTGGGGGCGACAGGGTTGTACTTC. It translates to CASTLGATGLYF.

V gene TRBV5-1 combines with J gene TRBJ2-3; a possible D gene is TRBD2 (5 bases). The ends were cut back, 6 bases at V and 2 bases at J, with 10 bases in the middle. Germline V gene data show CDR1 as SGHRS and CDR2 as YFSETQ. The CDR3 spans 13 residues. CDR3 bases: TGCGCCAGCAATGACGGACTCACAGATACGCAGTATTTT. Amino acid sequence: CASNDGLTDTQYF. Variable domain in full (rest from reference TRBV5-1 and TRBJ2-3): KAGVTQTPRYLIKTRGQQVTLSCSPISGHRSVSWYQQTPGQGLQFLFEYFSETQRNKGNFPGRFSGRQFSNSRSEMNVSTLELGDSALYLCASNDGLTDTQYFGPGTRLTVL.

This clonotype has a handful of counts. The chain has TRBV3-1 and TRBJ1-6, with TRBD1 identical over 10 bases. Trimming removed 4 bases from V and 9 bases from J; junction bases left unmatched: 3. Germline V gene sequence: CDR1 LGHDT, CDR2 YNNKEL (reference sequence). CDR3 size: 14 residues. In DNA, the CDR3 is TGTGCCAGCAGCCCGACAGGGGGCGGTTCACCCCTCCACTTT. The encoded protein is CASSPTGGGSPLHF.

This clonotype showed up many times. The chain uses TRBV7-2 and TRBJ2-3; D is unclear. Germline assignment: CDR1 SGHTA and CDR2 FQGNSA. With 5 bases removed from V and 1 base from J, the gap between germline ends came to 10 bases. The CDR3 spans 14 residues. CDR3 in DNA: TGTGCCAGCAGCCCCCTATCAGGCACAGATACGCAGTATTTT. This gives the protein CASSPLSGTDTQYF.

This clonotype was found many times. The chain recombines TRBV4-1 with TRBJ1-3; TRBD1 might be the D (6 bases). The CDR3 loop spans 18 amino acids. V was shortened by 4 bases and J by 0 bases, with 19 bases between the two germline ends. Germline V gene data show CDR1 as MGHRA and CDR2 as YSYEKL. The CDR3 loop is CASSPSGGAGVSGNTIYF. The CDR3 DNA sequence: TGCGCCAGCAGCCCTTCCGGTGGGGCAGGGGTCTCTGGAAACACCATATATTTT.

This clonotype was counted only a few times. This chain connects TRBV20-1 to TRBJ1-5, with a tentative D call TRBD1 (5 bases). The CDR3 length is 14 residues. The V end lost 6 bases, the J end lost 6 bases, and 18 bases lay between the germline ends. The germline V gene encodes CDR1 DFQATT and CDR2 SNEGSKA (reference sequence). The CDR3 here is CSALDPGQGQPQHF. In DNA form, the CDR3 reads TGCAGTGCCCTAGATCCAGGTCAGGGTCAGCCCCAGCATTTT.

This clonotype was detected a few times. This CDR3 reads CASSGRDNKEQFF. As DNA, the CDR3 is TGTGCCAGCAGCGGCCGGGACAATAAGGAGCAGTTCTTC. The chain couples TRBV11-1 to TRBJ2-1; a weak D match, TRBD1 (6 bases). The V end lost 5 bases, the J end lost 10 bases, and 15 bases lay between the germline ends. Germline V lookup: CDR1 SGHAT, CDR2 FQDESV (reference sequence). The CDR3 is made up of 13 amino acids.

This clonotype has ten or more counts. The chain links TRBV28 to TRBJ2-1, with 9 bases matching TRBD1. The trim removed 4 bases at V and 8 bases at J, leaving 9 bases unmatched. This CDR3 comprises 15 residues. From germline, CDR1 is MDHEN and CDR2 SYDVKM. CDR3 sequence: CASSSGQGKRDEQFF. The CDR3 DNA sequence: TGTGCCAGCAGTTCCGGACAGGGGAAAAGGGATGAGCAGTTCTTC.

This clonotype was counted once. It may be a read error: a sequence one base away is much more abundant. The chain is built from TRBV20-1 and TRBJ2-7; perhaps D is TRBD1 or TRBD2 (7 bases each). Germline V gives CDR1 DFQATT, CDR2 SNEGSKA (reference sequence). Trimming took 4 bases from V and 12 from J, leaving 16 bases between them. The CDR3 loop spans 11 amino acids. The CDR3 here is CSATRGGGRYF. The CDR3 nucleotides are TGCAGTGCTACCAGGGGGGGCGGGCGGTACTTC.

The rearrangement links TRBV6-5 to TRBJ1-2; unclear D gene. CDR3 length: 14 amino acids. Germline CDR1 reads MNHEY; CDR2 reads SVGAGI. With 6 bases removed from V and 2 bases from J, the gap between germline ends came to 13 bases. The CDR3 spells CASSYSRFNYGYTF. The CDR3 coding sequence is TGTGCCAGCAGCTATTCAAGATTCAACTATGGCTACACCTTC.

V gene TRBV7-2 combines with J gene TRBJ1-5; D uncertain. Germline assignment: CDR1 SGHTA and CDR2 FQGNSA. The CDR3 totals 16 residues. V lost 0 bases to trimming and J lost 4 bases, with 13 bases between them. DNA for the CDR3: TGTGCCAGCAGCTTAGCGACCGGTACCATAAATCAGCCCCAGCATTTT. Amino acids: CASSLATGTINQPQHF.

The chain links TRBV24-1 to TRBJ2-2; maybe TRBD1 (6 bases). CDR1 and CDR2 from the germline V gene are KGHDR and SFDVKD. The germline V and J ends were trimmed by 4 bases and 2 bases, with 10 bases remaining between them. This CDR3 comprises 15 residues. The CDR3 nucleotides read TGTGCCACCAGTGAGGGGGACACAAACACCGGGGAGCTGTTTTTT. It is translated as CATSEGDTNTGELFF.

In this sample, this clonotype turned up many times. J is TRBJ1-4 and V is TRBV29-1; D is uncertain. Trimming removed 2 bases at V and 7 bases at J, with 8 bases between. Germline V gene sequence: CDR1 SQVTM, CDR2 ANQGSEA. The CDR3 has 12 residues. CDR3 DNA sequence: TGCAGCGTTGAATCAGGAGGTGAAAAACTGTTTTTT. Its translation is CSVESGGEKLFF.

This clonotype was detected only a few times. The chain joins TRBV5-8 to TRBJ2-3, with 9 bases aligning to TRBD1. J lost 4 bases, V lost 0 bases, and 3 bases had no gene match. The CDR3 loop spans 15 amino acids. Germline CDR1 and CDR2: SGHTS and YDEGEE. The DNA for the CDR3 is TGTGCCAGCAGCTTGGGGACAGGGGTCCCAGATACGCAGTATTTT. Its translation is CASSLGTGVPDTQYF. Filled out from reference TRBV5-8 and TRBJ2-3, the complete variable domain reads EAGVTQSPTHLIKTRGQQATLRCSPISGHTSVYWYQQALGLGLQFLLWYDEGEERNRGNFPPRFSGRQFPNYSSELNVNALELEDSALYLCASSLGTGVPDTQYFGPGTRLTVL.

The CDR3 here is CASSEGTHTRSPLHF. The CDR3 DNA reads TGTGCCAGCAGCGAAGGGACACACACACGTTCACCCCTCCACTTT. This chain joins TRBV11-2 and TRBJ1-6; possible D gene TRBD1, 6 bases. The V gene's germline CDR1 is SGHAT and CDR2 FQNNGV. This CDR3 contains 15 residues. Trimming took 5 bases from V and 9 from J, leaving 17 bases between them.